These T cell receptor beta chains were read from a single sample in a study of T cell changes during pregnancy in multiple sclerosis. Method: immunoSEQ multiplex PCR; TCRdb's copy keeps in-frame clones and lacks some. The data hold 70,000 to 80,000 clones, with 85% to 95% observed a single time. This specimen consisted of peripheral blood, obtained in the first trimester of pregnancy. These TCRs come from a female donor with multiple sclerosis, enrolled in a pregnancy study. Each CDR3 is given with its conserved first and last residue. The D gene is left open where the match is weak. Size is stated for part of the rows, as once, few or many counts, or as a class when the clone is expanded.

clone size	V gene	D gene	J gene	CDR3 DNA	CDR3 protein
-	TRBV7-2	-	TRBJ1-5	TGTGCCAGCTTGCTGCGGGGGGAAGGCAATCAGCCCCAGCATTTT	CASLLRGEGNQPQHF
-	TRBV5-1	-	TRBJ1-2	TGCGCCAGCAGCTTGGTGAGAGGGGGGGATGGCTACACCTTC	CASSLVRGGDGYTF
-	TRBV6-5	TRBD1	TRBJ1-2	TGTGCCAGCAGCCGGGGACAGGGCAACTATGGCTACACCTTC	CASSRGQGNYGYTF
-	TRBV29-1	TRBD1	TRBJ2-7	TGCAGCGTTCGAGACAGGGGGGCAACCTACGAGCAGTACTTC	CSVRDRGATYEQYF
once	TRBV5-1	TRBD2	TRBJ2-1	TGCGCCAGCAGCTTGTCGGGAGGCAATGAGCAGTTCTTC	CASSLSGGNEQFF
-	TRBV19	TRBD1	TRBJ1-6	TGTGCCAGTAGTATAAGGGACAGGGTCCATTCACCCCTCCACTTT	CASSIRDRVHSPLHF
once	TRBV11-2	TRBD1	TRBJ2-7	TGTGCCAGCAGCTTAGCACGACAGGGCAGCCCCTACGAGCAGTACTTC	CASSLARQGSPYEQYF
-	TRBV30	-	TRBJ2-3	TGTGCCTGGAGTGTAGGGGCCCAAGGGGGCACAGATACGCAGTATTTT	CAWSVGAQGGTDTQYF
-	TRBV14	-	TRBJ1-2	TGTGCCAGCAGCCAAGATTCTAAGGGGTCCTATGGCTACACCTTC	CASSQDSKGSYGYTF
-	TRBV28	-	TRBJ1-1	TGTGCCACCCGGGGGGGCGGGCGGACGAACACTGAAGCTTTCTTT	CATRGGGRTNTEAFF